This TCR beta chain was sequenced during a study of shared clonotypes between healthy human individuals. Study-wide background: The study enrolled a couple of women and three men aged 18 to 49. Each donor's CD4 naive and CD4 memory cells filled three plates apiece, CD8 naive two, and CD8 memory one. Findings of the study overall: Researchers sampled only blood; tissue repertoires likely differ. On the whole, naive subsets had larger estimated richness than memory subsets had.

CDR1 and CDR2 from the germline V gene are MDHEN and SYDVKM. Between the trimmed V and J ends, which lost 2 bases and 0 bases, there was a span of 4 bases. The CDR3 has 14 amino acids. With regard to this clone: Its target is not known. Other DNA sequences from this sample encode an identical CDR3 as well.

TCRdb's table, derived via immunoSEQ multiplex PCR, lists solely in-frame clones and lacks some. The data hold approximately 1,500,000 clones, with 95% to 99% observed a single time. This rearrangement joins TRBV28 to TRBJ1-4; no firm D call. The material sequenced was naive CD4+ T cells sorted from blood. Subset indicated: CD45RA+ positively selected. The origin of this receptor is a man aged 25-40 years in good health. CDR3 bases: TGTGCCAGCAGTTTACAGACAACTAATGAAAAACTGTTTTTT. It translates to CASSLQTTNEKLFF.